The T cell receptor (beta chain) described here comes from a study of cytomegalovirus exposure and HLA in healthy donors. Vbeta (60) and Jbeta (13) primers were used in the PCR. Here immunoSEQ multiplex PCR was the method, and the copy in TCRdb shows in-frame clones only, minus some. Of hundreds of thousands of clones in the sample, 75% to 85% are singletons; the top ten hold about 2.5%. The CDR3 spans 13 residues. V was clipped by 3 bases and J by 6 bases; unmatched bases: 4. From germline, CDR1 is SEHNR and CDR2 FQNEAQ (reference sequence). This TCR was sampled from a woman aged 55-69 years in good health and CMV-seropositive. Sequencing was performed on PBMCs. The chain employs TRBV7-9 and TRBJ1-2; TRBD1 agrees at 7 bases. The CDR3 region has the DNA TGTGCCAGCAGCTTCACAGGGGCTCATGGCTACACCTTC. Amino acid sequence: CASSFTGAHGYTF.